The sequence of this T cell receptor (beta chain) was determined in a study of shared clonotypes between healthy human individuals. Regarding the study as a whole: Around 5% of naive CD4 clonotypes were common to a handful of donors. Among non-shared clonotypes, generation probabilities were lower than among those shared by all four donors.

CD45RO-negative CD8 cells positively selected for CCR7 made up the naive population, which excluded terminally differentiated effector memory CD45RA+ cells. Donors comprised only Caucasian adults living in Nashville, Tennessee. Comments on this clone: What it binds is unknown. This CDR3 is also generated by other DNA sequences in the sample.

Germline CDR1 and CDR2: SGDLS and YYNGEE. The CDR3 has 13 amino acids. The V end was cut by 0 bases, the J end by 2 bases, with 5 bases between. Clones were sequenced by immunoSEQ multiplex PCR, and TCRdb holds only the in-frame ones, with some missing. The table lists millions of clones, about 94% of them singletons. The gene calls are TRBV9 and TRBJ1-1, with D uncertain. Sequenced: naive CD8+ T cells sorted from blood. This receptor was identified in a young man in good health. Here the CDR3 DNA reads TGTGCCAGCAGCGTAGGCATTAACACTGAAGCTTTCTTT. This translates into CASSVGINTEAFF.